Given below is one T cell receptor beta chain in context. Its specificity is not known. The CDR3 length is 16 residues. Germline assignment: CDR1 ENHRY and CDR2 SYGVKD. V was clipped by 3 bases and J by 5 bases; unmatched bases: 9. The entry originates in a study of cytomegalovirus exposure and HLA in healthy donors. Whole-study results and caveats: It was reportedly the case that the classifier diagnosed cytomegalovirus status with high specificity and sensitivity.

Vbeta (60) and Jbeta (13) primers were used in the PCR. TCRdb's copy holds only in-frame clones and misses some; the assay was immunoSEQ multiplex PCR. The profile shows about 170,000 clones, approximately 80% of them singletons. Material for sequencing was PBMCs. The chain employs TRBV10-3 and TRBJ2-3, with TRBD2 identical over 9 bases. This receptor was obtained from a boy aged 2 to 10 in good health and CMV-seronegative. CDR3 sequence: CAISDVGLASGDTQYF. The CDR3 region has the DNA TGTGCCATCAGTGACGTAGGACTAGCGAGTGGAGATACGCAGTATTTT.